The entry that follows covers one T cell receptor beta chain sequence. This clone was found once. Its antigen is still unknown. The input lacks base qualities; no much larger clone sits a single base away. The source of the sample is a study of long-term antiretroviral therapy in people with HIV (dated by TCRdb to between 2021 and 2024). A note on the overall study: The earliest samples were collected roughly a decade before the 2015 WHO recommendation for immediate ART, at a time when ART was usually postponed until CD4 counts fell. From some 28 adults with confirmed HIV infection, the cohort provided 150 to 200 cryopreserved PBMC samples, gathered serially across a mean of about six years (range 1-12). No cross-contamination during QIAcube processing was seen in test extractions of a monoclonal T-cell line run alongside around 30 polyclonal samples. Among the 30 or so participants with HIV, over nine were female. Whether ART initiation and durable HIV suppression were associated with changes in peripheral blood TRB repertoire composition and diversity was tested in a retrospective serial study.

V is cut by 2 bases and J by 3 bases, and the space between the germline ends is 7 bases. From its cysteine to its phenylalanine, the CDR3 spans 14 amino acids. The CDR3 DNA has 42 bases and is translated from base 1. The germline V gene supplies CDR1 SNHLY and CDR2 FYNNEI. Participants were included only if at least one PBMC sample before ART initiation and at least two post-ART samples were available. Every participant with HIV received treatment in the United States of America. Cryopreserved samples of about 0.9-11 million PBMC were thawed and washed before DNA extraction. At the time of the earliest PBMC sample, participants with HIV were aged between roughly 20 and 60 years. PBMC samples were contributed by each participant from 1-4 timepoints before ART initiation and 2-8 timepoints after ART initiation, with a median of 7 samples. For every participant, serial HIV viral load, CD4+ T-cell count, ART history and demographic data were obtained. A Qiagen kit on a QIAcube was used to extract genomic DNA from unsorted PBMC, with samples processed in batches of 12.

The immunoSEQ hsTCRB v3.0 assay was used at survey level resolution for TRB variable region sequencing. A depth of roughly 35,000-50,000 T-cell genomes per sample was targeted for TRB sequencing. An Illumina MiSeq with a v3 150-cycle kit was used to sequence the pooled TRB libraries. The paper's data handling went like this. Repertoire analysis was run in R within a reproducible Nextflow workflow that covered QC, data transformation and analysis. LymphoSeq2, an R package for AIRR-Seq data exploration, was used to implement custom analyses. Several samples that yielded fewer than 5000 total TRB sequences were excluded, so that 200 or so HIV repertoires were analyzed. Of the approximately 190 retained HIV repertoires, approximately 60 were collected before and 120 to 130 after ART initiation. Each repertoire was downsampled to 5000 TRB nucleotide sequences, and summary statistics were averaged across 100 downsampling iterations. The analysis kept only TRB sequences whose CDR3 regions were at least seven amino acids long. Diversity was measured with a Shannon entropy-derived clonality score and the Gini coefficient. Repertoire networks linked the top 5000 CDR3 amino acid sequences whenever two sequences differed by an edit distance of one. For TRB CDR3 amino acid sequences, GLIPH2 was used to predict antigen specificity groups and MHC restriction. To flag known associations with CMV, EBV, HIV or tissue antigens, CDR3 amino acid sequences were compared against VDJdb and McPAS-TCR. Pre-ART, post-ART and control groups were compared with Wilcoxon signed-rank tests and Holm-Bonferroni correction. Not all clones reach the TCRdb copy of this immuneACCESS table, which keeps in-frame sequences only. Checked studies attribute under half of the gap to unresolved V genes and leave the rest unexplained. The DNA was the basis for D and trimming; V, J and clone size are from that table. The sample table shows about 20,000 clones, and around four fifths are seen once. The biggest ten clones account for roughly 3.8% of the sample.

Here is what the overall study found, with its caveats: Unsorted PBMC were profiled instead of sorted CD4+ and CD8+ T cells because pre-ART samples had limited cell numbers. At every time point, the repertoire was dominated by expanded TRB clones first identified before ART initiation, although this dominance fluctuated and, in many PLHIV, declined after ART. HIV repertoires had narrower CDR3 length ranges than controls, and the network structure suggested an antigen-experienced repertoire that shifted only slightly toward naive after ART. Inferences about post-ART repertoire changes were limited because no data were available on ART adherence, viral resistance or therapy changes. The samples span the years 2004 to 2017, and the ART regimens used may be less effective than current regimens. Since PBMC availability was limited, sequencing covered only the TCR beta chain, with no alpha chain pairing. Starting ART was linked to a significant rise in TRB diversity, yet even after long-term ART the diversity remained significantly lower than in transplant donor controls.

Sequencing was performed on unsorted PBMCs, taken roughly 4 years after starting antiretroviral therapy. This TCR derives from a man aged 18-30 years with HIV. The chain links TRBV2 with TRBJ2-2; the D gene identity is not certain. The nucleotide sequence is TGTGCCAGCAGTGAATTTAGTCACACCGGGGAGCTGTTTTTT. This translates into CASSEFSHTGELFF.